This T cell receptor beta chain emerged from a study of T-cell reconstitution after alpha-beta-depleted transplantation in children. V lost 0 bases and J lost 1, with 9 bases in between. There are 14 residues in the CDR3. The germline V gene has CDR1 SQVTM and CDR2 ANQGSEA. Unique molecular identifiers were used in preparing the TCRbeta library. MiXCR was run by TCRdb on the PCR reads, yielding one entry per CDR3 protein. The sample carries about 420,000 distinct CDR3 sequences, about 11% recorded once. This clonotype originated in a human donor who donated a stem cell graft to a child with acute myeloid leukemia. Sequencing was performed on PBMCs from the stem cell graft donor, taken from the stem cell graft. The chain employs TRBV29-1 and TRBJ2-5, with no clear D. The CDR3 loop reads CSVEDRILQETQYF. The DNA of the CDR3 is TGCAGCGTTGAAGATCGGATTCTCCAAGAGACCCAGTACTTC.